The 25 T cell receptor beta chains given below trace back to one sample, sequenced in a study of cytomegalovirus exposure and HLA in healthy donors. Researchers ran the PCR with 60 Vbeta and 13 Jbeta primers. Method: immunoSEQ multiplex PCR; TCRdb's copy keeps in-frame clones and lacks some. In the table there are around 150,000 clones, roughly 80% of which are singletons. The specimen was PBMCs. These receptors all come from a man in his forties or fifties in good health and CMV-seropositive.

The chain links TRBV5-1 to TRBJ1-6; the match to TRBD1 covers 8 bases. The CDR3 totals 15 residues. J lost 5 bases, V lost 1 base, and 2 bases had no gene match. The germline gives CDR1 SGHRS, CDR2 YFSETQ. The CDR3 DNA sequence: TGCGCCAGCAGCTTGCAGGGACAGGATAATTCACCCCTCCACTTT. Protein product: CASSLQGQDNSPLHF.

This clone was seen once. The CDR3 protein is CASSLGAGPRTGELFF. The CDR3 DNA sequence: TGTGCCAGCAGCTTGGGGGCAGGGCCGAGGACCGGGGAGCTGTTTTTT. J is TRBJ2-2 and V is TRBV5-6; the D gene is possibly TRBD1 (5 bases). CDR3 length: 16 amino acids. Germline V CDR1 and CDR2: SGHDT, YYEEEE. V was cut by 0 bases and J by 5 bases, with 14 bases left in between.

This chain uses TRBV10-3 with TRBJ1-1; D is perhaps TRBD1 (6 bases). CDR3 size: 14 residues. Per the germline V gene, CDR1 is ENHRY and CDR2 is SYGVKD. Trimming shortened V by 8 bases and J by 3 bases, and 16 bases separated the two germline ends. The CDR3 sequence: CAIGGRQDHTEAFF. The DNA of the CDR3 is TGTGCCATCGGTGGGCGACAGGACCACACTGAAGCTTTCTTT.

V gene TRBV19 combines with J gene TRBJ1-5; a weak D match, TRBD1 (5 bases). V lost 4 bases and J 2 bases, leaving 15 bases between the germline ends. This CDR3 spans 16 amino acids. Germline CDR1 and CDR2: LNHDA and SQIVND (reference sequence). The chain's CDR3 is CASSTLGGGGNQPQHF. As DNA, the CDR3 is TGTGCCAGTAGTACTCTCGGGGGAGGGGGCAATCAGCCCCAGCATTTT.

The V and J genes are TRBV27 and TRBJ2-7; 7 nucleotides agree with TRBD1. Germline lookup yields CDR1 MNHEY and CDR2 SMNVEV (reference sequence). Trimming cost V 4 bases and J 3 bases; bases outside gene matches: 6. The CDR3 is 14 residues long. DNA for the CDR3: TGTGCCAGCAGTTCCAGGGGGATCGGCTACGAGCAGTACTTC. It codes for CASSSRGIGYEQYF.

V usage is TRBV2 and J usage is TRBJ2-7; D unclear. Germline V gene sequence: CDR1 SNHLY, CDR2 FYNNEI. There are 13 residues in the CDR3. The V gene lost 1 base and the J gene lost 3 bases, with 7 bases spanning the gap. In nucleotides, the CDR3 is TGTGCCAGCAGTGAAGTAGTTGACTACGAGCAGTACTTC. Its protein product is CASSEVVDYEQYF. Full variable domain (outside the CDR3, taken from reference TRBV2 and TRBJ2-7): EPEVTQTPSHQVTQMGQEVILRCVPISNHLYFYWYRQILGQKVEFLVSFYNNEISEKSEIFDDQFSVERPDGSNFTLKIRSTKLEDSAMYFCASSEVVDYEQYFGPGTRLTVT.

This clone showed up just a few times. The chain is built from TRBV28 and TRBJ2-7; the D gene is possibly TRBD1 (7 bases). Germline V lookup: CDR1 MDHEN, CDR2 SYDVKM. The V end lost 6 bases, the J end lost 5 bases, and 23 bases lay between the germline ends. This CDR3 is 16 amino acids long. CDR3 region: CASSYPLGGGGHEQYF. CDR3 bases: TGTGCCAGCAGCTATCCACTTGGTGGAGGGGGCCACGAGCAGTACTTC.

The chain recombines TRBV2 with TRBJ1-6; D ambiguous. CDR3 size: 14 residues. V was pared by 4 bases and J by 8 bases, with 12 bases between. Germline loops: CDR1 SNHLY, CDR2 FYNNEI. Written as DNA, the CDR3 is TGTGCCAGCAGTGCGACACCGGCAGATTCACCCCTCCACTTT. Encoded protein: CASSATPADSPLHF. Full variable domain (missing parts from reference TRBV2 and TRBJ1-6): EPEVTQTPSHQVTQMGQEVILRCVPISNHLYFYWYRQILGQKVEFLVSFYNNEISEKSEIFDDQFSVERPDGSNFTLKIRSTKLEDSAMYFCASSATPADSPLHFGNGTRLTVT.

V is TRBV7-9 and J is TRBJ1-2; 8 bases are a match to TRBD1. The CDR3 length is 14 residues. J was trimmed by 6 bases and V by 6 bases; bases with no gene match: 9. The V gene's germline CDR1 is SEHNR and CDR2 FQNEAQ (reference sequence). The CDR3 region is CASSEAGRGHGYTF. CDR3 sequence (DNA): TGTGCCAGCAGTGAAGCGGGCAGGGGGCATGGCTACACCTTC.

This chain uses TRBV7-3 with TRBJ2-3, with 8 bases lining up with TRBD2. This CDR3 is 16 amino acids long. Trimming cost V 5 bases and J 1 base; bases outside gene matches: 8. Germline-derived CDR1 and CDR2 are SGHTA and FQGTGA. The CDR3 nucleotides read TGTGCCAGCAGCCCCCAAGGTAGCGGGGGCACAGATACGCAGTATTTT. This sequence encodes CASSPQGSGGTDTQYF.

The chain combines TRBV18 with TRBJ2-7; TRBD2 matches 10 bases. Unmatched junction bases numbered 11, after V lost 2 bases and J lost 7 bases. This CDR3 has 16 residues. Germline CDR1 is KGHSH and CDR2 is LQKENI. CDR3 DNA sequence: TGTGCCAGCTCACCAACACTAGCGGGGAGTGGTTATGAGCAGTACTTC. Its protein product is CASSPTLAGSGYEQYF.

The chain combines TRBV7-2 with TRBJ1-4; a weak D match, TRBD1 (5 bases). V lost 3 bases to trimming and J lost 8 bases, with 13 bases between them. This CDR3 is built from 14 residues. Germline V gene lookup returns CDR1 SGHTA and CDR2 FQGNSA. In nucleotides, the CDR3 is TGTGCCAGCAGCTTTGACAGCCTAGGGGAAAAACTGTTTTTT. Translation gives CASSFDSLGEKLFF. Based on the CDR3 plus reference TRBV7-2 and TRBJ1-4, the full variable domain is GAGVSQSPSNKVTEKGKDVELRCDPISGHTALYWYRQSLGQGLEFLIYFQGNSAPDKSGLPSDRFSAERTGGSVSTLTIQRTQQEDSAVYLCASSFDSLGEKLFFGSGTQLSVL.

CDR3 nucleotide sequence: TGCGCCAGCAGCGCGACAGGGGGCGATCAGCCCCAGCATTTT. This gives the protein CASSATGGDQPQHF. The chain links TRBV5-1 to TRBJ1-5; 10 bases fit TRBD1. CDR3 size: 14 residues. Germline V CDR1 and CDR2: SGHRS, YFSETQ. Trimming took 4 bases from V and 5 from J; bases not matched to a gene: 3.

The chain is built from TRBV5-1 and TRBJ1-2; possible D gene TRBD1, 5 bases. Germline V gene lookup returns CDR1 SGHRS and CDR2 YFSETQ. V was shortened by 0 bases and J by 3 bases, with 6 bases between the two germline ends. The CDR3 runs to 13 residues. As DNA, the CDR3 is TGCGCCAGCAGCTTGGGGGGCGACTATGGCTACACCTTC. It translates to CASSLGGDYGYTF.

The CDR3 loop reads CASRGGTQYF. CDR3 coding DNA: TGTGCCAGCAGAGGAGGTACGCAGTATTTT. This rearrangement joins TRBV2 to TRBJ2-3, with a possible D match to TRBD2 (5 bases). The CDR3 is made up of 10 amino acids. With 6 bases removed from V and 8 bases from J, the gap between germline ends came to 6 bases. CDR1 and CDR2 from the germline V gene are SNHLY and FYNNEI.

This sequence joins TRBV11-1 and TRBJ2-1, with TRBD2 matching over 14 bases. The CDR3 extends over 17 amino acids. From germline, CDR1 is SGHAT and CDR2 FQDESV (reference sequence). Trimming removed 3 bases from V and 7 bases from J; junction bases left unmatched: 8. The CDR3 here is CASSFRLAGGLRNEQFF. The CDR3 nucleotides read TGTGCCAGCAGCTTTAGACTAGCGGGGGGGCTGAGGAATGAGCAGTTCTTC.

CDR3 sequence (DNA): TGTGCCAGCAGCTATAACTCGGCCCAGTACTTC. It translates to CASSYNSAQYF. V gene TRBV5-6 combines with J gene TRBJ2-5; D is unresolved. Germline CDR1 SGHDT, CDR2 YYEEEE. Trimming took off 3 bases at V and 9 bases at J, with 9 bases between the two ends. The CDR3 is 11 amino acids.

This clone has more than one count but fewer than ten. The chain has TRBV6-5 and TRBJ2-5; TRBD1 matches 8 bases. V shed 6 bases, J shed 4 bases, and the junction held 7 bases outside the gene matches. The CDR3 loop spans 14 amino acids. The germline V gene has CDR1 MNHEY and CDR2 SVGAGI. This CDR3 reads CASRRQGRSETQYF. DNA of the CDR3: TGTGCCAGCAGACGACAGGGGCGATCAGAGACCCAGTACTTC.

The CDR3 loop reads CASSLRTGGYPEAFF. The CDR3 nucleotides are TGCGCCAGCAGCCTAAGGACAGGGGGCTACCCTGAAGCTTTCTTT. The V gene is TRBV4-1, the J gene TRBJ1-1; 11 positions agree with TRBD1. V gave up 4 bases and J gave up 6 bases; unmatched junction bases: 7. CDR1 and CDR2 from the germline V gene are MGHRA and YSYEKL. This CDR3 region has 15 residues.

The chain is built from TRBV30 and TRBJ2-1; 9 positions match TRBD2. CDR1 and CDR2 from the germline V gene are GTSNPN and SVGIG (reference sequence). The CDR3 extends over 16 amino acids. The V gene end was trimmed by 0 bases and the J gene end by 7 bases; junction bases not matched to a gene: 10. CDR3 loop: CAWSVGVGLAGNEQFF. The CDR3 bases are TGTGCCTGGAGTGTAGGGGTTGGGCTAGCGGGGAATGAGCAGTTCTTC.

This chain links TRBV9 with TRBJ1-6; D remains unclear. V dropped 5 bases and J dropped 3 bases, with 12 bases sitting between them. This CDR3 is 15 amino acids long. Germline CDR1 is SGDLS and CDR2 is YYNGEE. CDR3 protein: CASSPGWYYNSPLHF. The CDR3 coding sequence is TGTGCCAGCAGTCCCGGGTGGTACTATAATTCACCCCTCCACTTT.

This clone was picked up one time. The rearrangement joins TRBV9 to TRBJ2-7; 8 positions agree with TRBD1. Trimming took 0 bases from V and 5 from J; bases not matched to a gene: 13. The germline V gene encodes CDR1 SGDLS and CDR2 YYNGEE. CDR3 length equals 17 residues. The CDR3 here is CASSVDALAGGRDEQYF. CDR3 nucleotide sequence: TGTGCCAGCAGCGTAGACGCCCTGGCAGGGGGCAGGGACGAGCAGTACTTC. Looking up the rest from reference TRBV9 and TRBJ2-7 gives the full variable domain: DSGVTQTPKHLITATGQRVTLRCSPRSGDLSVYWYQQSLDQGLQFLIQYYNGEERAKGNILERFSAQQFPDLHSELNLSSLELGDSALYFCASSVDALAGGRDEQYFGPGTRLTVT.

This clone was detected only once. The gene calls are TRBV5-1 and TRBJ1-2; 7 nucleotides line up with TRBD1. CDR1 SGHRS and CDR2 YFSETQ come from the germline V gene. This CDR3 has 16 residues. J was trimmed by 7 bases and V by 0 bases; bases with no gene match: 12. CDR3 in DNA: TGCGCCAGCAGCTTGGTGGCCCCAGGGGGGACGGGTGGCTACACCTTC. It is translated as CASSLVAPGGTGGYTF. The whole variable domain, remainder taken from reference TRBV5-1 and TRBJ1-2, is KAGVTQTPRYLIKTRGQQVTLSCSPISGHRSVSWYQQTPGQGLQFLFEYFSETQRNKGNFPGRFSGRQFSNSRSEMNVSTLELGDSALYLCASSLVAPGGTGGYTFGSGTRLTVV.

The chain combines TRBV4-1 with TRBJ2-7; 11 bases map to TRBD1. The V gene end was trimmed by 4 bases and the J gene end by 4 bases; junction bases not matched to a gene: 6. There are 15 residues in the CDR3. CDR1 and CDR2 (germline): MGHRA, YSYEKL. The CDR3 sequence: CASSPGTGGQYEQYF. The CDR3, as DNA: TGCGCCAGCAGCCCGGGGACAGGGGGTCAGTACGAGCAGTACTTC.

The chain joins TRBV4-1 to TRBJ2-7; D may be TRBD1 (6 bases). The CDR3 is made up of 16 amino acids. The V gene lost 0 bases and the J gene lost 0 bases, with 12 bases spanning the gap. From germline, CDR1 is MGHRA and CDR2 YSYEKL. CDR3 sequence reads: CASSQEGRGLSYEQYF. CDR3 DNA sequence: TGCGCCAGCAGCCAAGAGGGCAGGGGTCTCTCCTACGAGCAGTACTTC.